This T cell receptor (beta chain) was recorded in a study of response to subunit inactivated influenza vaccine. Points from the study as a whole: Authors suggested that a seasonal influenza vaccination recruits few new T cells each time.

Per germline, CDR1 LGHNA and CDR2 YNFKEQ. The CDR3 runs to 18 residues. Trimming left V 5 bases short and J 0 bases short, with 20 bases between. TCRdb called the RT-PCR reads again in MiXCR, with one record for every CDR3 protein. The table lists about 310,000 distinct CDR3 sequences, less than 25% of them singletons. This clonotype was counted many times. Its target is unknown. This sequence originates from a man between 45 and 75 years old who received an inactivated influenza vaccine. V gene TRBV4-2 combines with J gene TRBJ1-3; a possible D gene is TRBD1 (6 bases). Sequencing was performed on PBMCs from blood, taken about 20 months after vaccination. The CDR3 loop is CASSRGRQGAISGNTIYF. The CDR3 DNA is TGTGCCAGCAGCAGGGGGAGGCAGGGCGCTATCTCTGGAAACACCATATATTTT.